This T cell receptor (beta chain) was captured by sequencing in a study of cytomegalovirus exposure and HLA in healthy donors. Study-level points and caveats: In vitro testing confirmed a few CMV-associated chains as specific for CMV antigens.

Trimming left V 3 bases short and J 5 bases short, with 8 bases between. Germline CDR1 SGHDT, CDR2 YYEEEE. The CDR3 consists of 12 residues. About this clone: The antigen is unknown.

The PCR was carried out with 60 Vbeta primers and 13 Jbeta primers. Method: immunoSEQ multiplex PCR; TCRdb's copy keeps in-frame clones and lacks some. The table lists more than 150,000 clones, roughly 84% of them singletons. What was sequenced was PBMCs. The V gene is TRBV5-6, the J gene TRBJ2-5; no definite D call. This receptor was obtained from a boy younger than 10 in good health and CMV-seronegative. In DNA form, the CDR3 reads TGTGCCAGCAGCTACTACGGGGAGACCCAGTACTTC. Its protein is CASSYYGETQYF.